Reported below is one T cell receptor beta chain. Antigen unknown. The sample belongs to a study of T cell repertoires in cytomegalovirus infection. Study in general: Public TCR beta signature analysis indicated the presence of both CMV infection and matching HLA type.

Trimming took 9 bases from V and 2 from J, leaving 19 bases between them. The CDR3 sequence is 16 residues long. Germline lookup yields CDR1 KGHDR and CDR2 SFDVKD. Via MiXCR, TCRdb re-called the reads, giving one row per CDR3 protein. The repertoire holds approximately 300,000 distinct CDR3 sequences, with about 25% as singletons. V and J are TRBV24-1 and TRBJ2-1; D could derive from TRBD1 or TRBD2 (6 bases each). This TCR came from a human donor in good health (CMV status not recorded). Some clones in this sample may be carry-over from other donors' samples. The source was cultured PBMCs, collected from culture after CMV antigen stimulation. The CDR3 loop reads CATAGGGGSPYNEQFF. The CDR3 DNA sequence: TGTGCCACCGCAGGAGGGGGTGGGAGTCCCTACAATGAGCAGTTCTTC.